Listed below are T cell receptor beta chains from one sample, sequenced in a study of blood T cells in healthy people across ages. One entry per CDR3 protein, called by TCRdb with MiXCR from the 5' RACE reads. The table includes 600,000 to 900,000 distinct CDR3 sequences, about 26% detected once. Another study also made use of these data, one on T cells of mothers and their children.

The specimen sequenced was blood. These receptors all stem from a boy younger than 18 in good health. CDR3s include the opening cysteine and the closing phenylalanine or tryptophan. Each record gives: D gene, V gene, J gene, clone size, CDR3 protein, CDR3 DNA. The D gene is left open where the match is weak. Rows give clone size only sometimes, using once, few, many, or a class for an expanded clone.

TRBD1,TRBV15,TRBJ2-5,NA,CATSSFEDRVRETQYF,TGTGCCACCAGCAGTTTCGAAGACAGGGTGAGGGAGACCCAGTACTTC
TRBD1,TRBV2,TRBJ1-4,NA,CASSYDRAITNEKLFF,TGTGCCAGCAGCTACGACAGGGCGATTACTAATGAAAAACTGTTTTTT
TRBD2,TRBV12-3/TRBV12-4,TRBJ2-3,few,CASSLAGNTDTQYF,TGTGCCAGCAGCCTAGCGGGGAACACAGATACGCAGTATTTT
NA,TRBV5-6,TRBJ2-7,few,CASSLAVSSSRNEQYF,TGTGCCAGCAGCTTGGCGGTCAGCTCCTCAAGGAACGAGCAGTACTTC
TRBD1,TRBV7-9,TRBJ1-1,few,CASSLTGGRGTEAFF,TGTGCCAGCAGCTTGACAGGGGGCAGGGGCACTGAAGCTTTCTTT
NA,TRBV20-1,TRBJ1-2,few,CSAYLPGNYGYTF,TGCAGTGCCTACCTCCCAGGGAACTATGGCTACACCTTC
NA,TRBV7-2,TRBJ2-7,NA,CAIAARGMDEQYF,TGTGCCATAGCGGCCCGGGGAATGGACGAGCAGTACTTC
TRBD2,TRBV4-2,TRBJ2-5,NA,CASSHLGGGKNQETQYF,TGTGCCAGCAGCCACCTGGGCGGGGGAAAGAACCAAGAGACCCAGTACTTC
TRBD2,TRBV27,TRBJ2-7,few,CASSLSNLAGGYEQYF,TGTGCCAGCAGTTTATCGAATCTAGCGGGGGGCTACGAGCAGTACTTC
NA,TRBV6-1,TRBJ2-4,NA,CASSEALSAKNIQYF,TGTGCCAGCAGTGAGGCTCTCTCAGCCAAAAACATTCAGTACTTC
NA,TRBV7-9,TRBJ2-7,few,CASSLGDQVHEQYF,TGTGCCAGCAGCCTCGGGGACCAAGTACACGAGCAGTACTTC
TRBD2,TRBV6-1,TRBJ2-1,NA,CASRLTGGMDNEQFF,TGTGCCAGCCGTTTAACGGGAGGGATGGACAATGAGCAGTTCTTC
TRBD2,TRBV9,TRBJ2-1,few,CASSKEGAGYNEQFF,TGTGCCAGCAGCAAAGAGGGAGCGGGGTACAATGAGCAGTTCTTC
NA,TRBV20-1,TRBJ1-5,NA,CSASFSNQPQHF,TGCAGTGCGTCCTTTAGCAATCAGCCCCAGCATTTT
NA,TRBV5-4,TRBJ1-1,few,CASSLIQGNTEAFF,TGTGCCAGCAGCTTGATCCAGGGGAACACTGAAGCTTTCTTT
NA,TRBV27,TRBJ2-7,NA,CASSLGGVGAYEQYF,TGTGCCAGCAGTTTAGGTGGGGTAGGGGCCTACGAGCAGTACTTC
NA,TRBV5-1,TRBJ2-7,few,CASSTPEGKGAYEQYF,TGCGCCAGCAGCACTCCCGAGGGGAAGGGAGCCTACGAGCAGTACTTC
NA,TRBV7-2,TRBJ2-1,few,CASSLAWGGQDNEQFF,TGTGCCAGCAGCTTAGCGTGGGGGGGCCAGGACAATGAGCAGTTCTTC
TRBD1,TRBV20-1,TRBJ1-2,few,CSASRPGGDGYTF,TGCAGTGCTAGTCGGCCAGGGGGAGATGGCTACACCTTC
NA,TRBV24-1,TRBJ1-2,NA,CATSDLTNYGYTF,TGTGCCACCAGTGACCTTACTAACTATGGCTACACCTTC
NA,TRBV21-1,TRBJ2-7,NA,CASSTDSTYEQYF,TGTGCCAGCAGCACTGACTCCACCTACGAGCAGTACTTC
NA,TRBV3-1,TRBJ2-5,NA,CASSQDTGVQETQYF,TGTGCCAGCAGCCAAGATACCGGGGTCCAAGAGACCCAGTACTTC
TRBD1,TRBV7-3,TRBJ2-3,few,CASSWTGGTDTQYF,TGTGCCAGCAGCTGGACAGGCGGCACAGATACGCAGTATTTT
NA,TRBV7-9,TRBJ2-5,few,CASSSRQDETQYF,TGTGCCAGCAGCTCACGACAGGATGAGACCCAGTACTTC
NA,TRBV5-6,TRBJ1-2,many,CASSHGLIGYTF,TGTGCCAGCAGCCACGGGCTTATAGGCTACACCTTC
TRBD1,TRBV12-3/TRBV12-4,TRBJ2-2,few,CASSLDRGAGELFF,TGTGCCAGCAGTTTGGACAGGGGTGCCGGGGAGCTGTTTTTT
TRBD2,TRBV9,TRBJ2-1,NA,CASSPGTSGPTTYNEQFF,TGTGCCAGCAGCCCCGGGACTAGCGGGCCGACTACCTACAATGAGCAGTTCTTC
TRBD2,TRBV5-1,TRBJ2-2,NA,CASSTPGGTSGTGELFF,TGCGCCAGCAGCACCCCGGGGGGGACTAGCGGCACCGGGGAGCTGTTTTTT
NA,TRBV19,TRBJ1-5,NA,CASSWGLGGEQPQHF,TGTGCCAGTAGTTGGGGGTTGGGGGGCGAACAGCCCCAGCATTTT
NA,TRBV7-3,TRBJ2-1,few,CASSWGRGAGNEQFF,TGTGCCAGCAGCTGGGGACGGGGAGCAGGAAATGAGCAGTTCTTC
NA,TRBV18,TRBJ2-5,NA,CASSPTSDRRETQYF,TGTGCCAGCTCACCTACATCGGACAGAAGGGAGACCCAGTACTTC
NA,TRBV4-1,TRBJ2-1,many,CASSQAGGGNEQFF,TGCGCCAGCAGCCAAGCTGGGGGCGGGAATGAGCAGTTCTTC
NA,TRBV14,TRBJ2-6,NA,CASSQVRGSGANVLTF,TGTGCCAGCAGCCAAGTGAGGGGTTCTGGGGCCAACGTCCTGACTTTC
NA,TRBV12-3/TRBV12-4,TRBJ2-3,few,CASIPPYGTSTDTQYF,TGTGCCAGCATCCCTCCATACGGTACTAGCACAGATACGCAGTATTTT
NA,TRBV20-1,TRBJ2-1,few,CSARPPVGNEQFF,TGCAGTGCTAGACCCCCTGTCGGGAATGAGCAGTTCTTC
NA,TRBV20-1,TRBJ2-5,few,CSARGWEKRETQYF,TGCAGTGCTAGAGGGTGGGAAAAGCGAGAGACCCAGTACTTC
NA,TRBV5-1,TRBJ2-7,NA,CASSFPAGEQYF,TGCGCCAGCTCCTTTCCTGCGGGCGAGCAGTACTTC
TRBD2,TRBV7-8,TRBJ2-2,few,CASSVRGVNTGELFF,TGTGCCAGCAGCGTCCGGGGGGTCAACACCGGGGAGCTGTTTTTT
NA,TRBV10-2,TRBJ2-7,NA,CASSDKYEQYF,TGCGCCAGCAGTGACAAGTACGAGCAGTACTTC
NA,TRBV12-3/TRBV12-4,TRBJ2-5,few,CASSLGAPGQASETQYF,TGTGCCAGCAGTTTAGGGGCCCCTGGGCAGGCCAGCGAGACCCAGTACTTC
NA,TRBV18,TRBJ1-2,many,CASSPTGDNYGYTF,TGTGCCAGCTCACCAACCGGTGATAACTATGGCTACACCTTC
NA,TRBV6-5,TRBJ2-3,NA,CASSSQVTRF,TGTGCCAGCAGCTCGCAGGTGACCAGGTTT
NA,TRBV2,TRBJ2-2,NA,CASVTPGPGNTGELFF,TGTGCCAGTGTTACTCCGGGACCAGGGAACACCGGGGAGCTGTTTTTT
NA,TRBV10-3,TRBJ2-7,few,CAISMGAGKYEQYF,TGTGCCATCAGTATGGGGGCAGGGAAATACGAGCAGTACTTC
NA,TRBV28,TRBJ2-7,few,CASSLLFGQGSSYEQYF,TGTGCCAGCAGTTTGCTTTTTGGGCAGGGGAGCTCCTACGAGCAGTACTTC
NA,TRBV7-9,TRBJ1-1,few,CASSPANTEAFF,TGTGCCAGCAGTCCGGCGAACACTGAAGCTTTCTTT
TRBD1,TRBV20-1,TRBJ1-4,few,CSARDSDRGRSEKLFF,TGCAGTGCTAGAGATTCGGACAGGGGGAGGAGTGAAAAACTGTTTTTT
NA,TRBV20-1,TRBJ1-2,NA,CSAEVRGTNYGYTF,TGCAGTGCTGAGGTCAGGGGCACTAACTATGGCTACACCTTC
TRBD1,TRBV6-5,TRBJ1-2,NA,CASSYSGTGNPYGYTF,TGTGCCAGCAGTTACTCGGGGACAGGGAACCCCTATGGCTACACCTTC
NA,TRBV7-2,TRBJ1-2,few,CASAVLGSSEGGYTF,TGTGCCAGCGCGGTACTCGGGAGTAGCGAGGGTGGCTACACCTTC
NA,TRBV7-6,TRBJ2-7,few,CASSIEGAPYEQYF,TGTGCCAGCAGCATAGAGGGAGCCCCCTACGAGCAGTACTTC
TRBD2,TRBV7-9,TRBJ2-1,many,CASSLVSGGSYNEQFF,TGTGCCAGCAGCTTAGTATCGGGGGGCTCCTACAATGAGCAGTTCTTC
TRBD1,TRBV29-1,TRBJ2-1,NA,CSVGQGAWNEQFF,TGCAGCGTTGGACAGGGGGCTTGGAATGAGCAGTTCTTC